The 17 T cell receptor beta chains below all came from one sample that was sequenced in a study of cytomegalovirus exposure and HLA in healthy donors. This PCR relied on a set of 60 Vbeta primers and 13 Jbeta primers. Assay: immunoSEQ multiplex PCR; the TCRdb copy retains only in-frame clones and omits some. The table includes around 130,000 clones, 60% to 85% detected once. Material: PBMCs. These receptors were obtained from a young man in good health and CMV-seronegative.

The rearrangement uses TRBV27 and TRBJ2-7, with D tentatively TRBD1 (6 bases). V was shortened by 4 bases and J by 4 bases, with 8 bases between the two germline ends. CDR1 is MNHEY and CDR2 is SMNVEV in the germline V gene (reference sequence). The CDR3 is 12 amino acids. This CDR3 is CASSSTGYEQYF. CDR3 DNA: TGTGCCAGCAGTTCGACAGGATACGAGCAGTACTTC.

This clone was counted a single time. The J gene is TRBJ2-5, the V gene TRBV30; 11 bases map to TRBD2. The germline CDR1 and CDR2 sequences are GTSNPN and SVGIG (reference sequence). The CDR3 consists of 15 residues. V was clipped by 2 bases and J by 5 bases; unmatched bases: 7. The chain's CDR3 is CAWSNSGGAEETQYF. The CDR3 DNA follows: TGTGCCTGGAGTAATAGCGGGGGGGCCGAGGAGACCCAGTACTTC.

This chain links TRBV27 with TRBJ2-2; 7 positions match TRBD2. The CDR3 is 15 residues long. J gave up 4 bases and V 2 bases, and 4 bases lay outside the gene matches. From germline, CDR1 is MNHEY and CDR2 SMNVEV (reference sequence). CDR3 amino acids: CASSLAGVSTGELFF. The CDR3 DNA is TGTGCCAGCAGTTTAGCGGGGGTTTCCACCGGGGAGCTGTTTTTT.

V usage is TRBV5-4 and J usage is TRBJ1-4; 8 bases map to TRBD1. The CDR3 extends over 15 amino acids. V gave up 3 bases and J gave up 3 bases; unmatched junction bases: 4. In germline, CDR1 is SGHNT, CDR2 YYREEE (reference sequence). CDR3 sequence reads: CASSSQGAANEKLFF. CDR3 coding DNA: TGTGCCAGCAGCTCCCAGGGGGCGGCTAATGAAAAACTGTTTTTT.

The sample holds one count of this clone. This chain links TRBV7-6 with TRBJ1-1; TRBD1 might be the D (5 bases). Germline assignment: CDR1 SGHVS and CDR2 FNYEAQ. V lost 2 bases to trimming and J lost 4 bases, with 8 bases between them. The CDR3 covers 13 residues. The CDR3 loop is CASSLQGGTEAFF. CDR3 coding DNA: TGTGCCAGCAGCTTACAGGGAGGCACTGAAGCTTTCTTT.

This sequence joins TRBV13 and TRBJ2-2; tentatively, D is TRBD1 (7 bases). This CDR3 contains 16 residues. Germline CDR1 reads PRHDT; CDR2 reads FYEKMQ (reference sequence). V was cut by 6 bases and J by 3 bases, with 17 bases left in between. CDR3 coding DNA: TGTGCCAGCAGGGACTGGCTCAGGGGGGACACCGGGGAGCTGTTTTTT. Translated, it gives CASRDWLRGDTGELFF.

Only a few counts were recorded for this clone. The chain employs TRBV5-4 and TRBJ2-2; weak D call: TRBD2 (5 bases). The V gene's germline CDR1 is SGHNT and CDR2 YYREEE (reference sequence). The CDR3 loop spans 14 amino acids. Trimming took off 0 bases at V and 5 bases at J, with 8 bases between the two ends. CDR3 in amino acids: CASSLGGPTGELFF. The DNA for the CDR3 is TGTGCCAGCAGCTTGGGAGGGCCAACCGGGGAGCTGTTTTTT.

The J gene is TRBJ1-5, the V gene TRBV6-6; TRBD1 matches 7 bases. Germline V gene sequence: CDR1 MNHNY, CDR2 SVGAGI (reference sequence). After removal of 8 bases from V and 0 bases from J, the junction contained 4 bases not matched to a gene. The CDR3 contains 14 residues. The CDR3 coding sequence is TGTGCCAGCGGGACAGAGAATAGCAATCAGCCCCAGCATTTT. Residues: CASGTENSNQPQHF.

The chain joins TRBV7-2 to TRBJ2-7; 7 nucleotides agree with TRBD2. The CDR3 length is 14 residues. CDR1 SGHTA and CDR2 FQGNSA come from the germline V gene. V trimming: 5 bases; J trimming: 4 bases; junction bases outside the gene matches: 8. CDR3 nucleotide sequence: TGTGCCAGCAGCCACCCGGGGGGAGGGTACGAGCAGTACTTC. This gives the protein CASSHPGGGYEQYF.

The gene calls are TRBV27 and TRBJ1-5; 7 bases are shared with TRBD1. Germline V CDR1 and CDR2: MNHEY, SMNVEV (reference sequence). Trimming removed 6 bases from V and 4 bases from J; junction bases left unmatched: 6. The length of the CDR3 is 14 residues. As DNA, the CDR3 is TGTGCCAGCAGCCTGACAGGGAAGAATCAGCCCCAGCATTTT. As protein: CASSLTGKNQPQHF.

The chain links TRBV28 to TRBJ1-1, with D maybe TRBD1 (5 bases). The CDR3 has 16 amino acids. CDR1 MDHEN and CDR2 SYDVKM come from the germline V gene. Trimming stripped 4 bases from V and 0 bases from J, with 15 bases between. CDR3 coding DNA: TGTGCCAGCAGTTGGGACTCGGGAATGTTGAACACTGAAGCTTTCTTT. This sequence encodes CASSWDSGMLNTEAFF.

V and J are TRBV5-4 and TRBJ2-1, with TRBD2 as a possible D gene (6 bases). V lost 4 bases to trimming and J lost 6 bases, with 11 bases between them. CDR1 and CDR2 from the germline V gene are SGHNT and YYREEE (reference sequence). This CDR3 is built from 13 residues. CDR3 bases: TGTGCCAGCAGCCGTAGCGGCCTCAATGAGCAGTTCTTC. Protein: CASSRSGLNEQFF.

The rearrangement links TRBV6-5 to TRBJ2-7, with 9 bases matching TRBD1. This CDR3 is built from 16 residues. CDR1 is MNHEY and CDR2 is SVGAGI in the germline V gene. The junction had 3 bases not matched to a gene; V was cut back by 0 bases and J by 0 bases. In DNA form, the CDR3 reads TGTGCCAGCAGTTACTCTGGGACAGGGAGCTCCTACGAGCAGTACTTC. Its translation is CASSYSGTGSSYEQYF.

This clone was detected once. V and J are TRBV6-1 and TRBJ2-1; 7 bases match TRBD2. V shed 10 bases and J 8 bases; nucleotides not matched to a gene: 8. The CDR3 runs 12 residues. Germline V gives CDR1 MNHNS, CDR2 SASEGT. The CDR3 DNA reads TGTGCCATCTACGGGGGAGGGCATGAGCAGTTCTTC. Translating it yields CAIYGGGHEQFF.

V is TRBV28 and J is TRBJ1-5, with TRBD1 matching 11 bases. Trimming removed 8 bases from V and 9 bases from J; junction bases left unmatched: 12. The CDR3 has 15 amino acids. Germline CDR1 and CDR2: MDHEN and SYDVKM. The CDR3 DNA reads TGTGCCAGCCACGCCGGGACAGGGGGTTATCGGCCCCAGCATTTT. It encodes CASHAGTGGYRPQHF.

This sequence joins TRBV27 and TRBJ2-7; TRBD2 matches at 10 bases. The CDR3 contains 15 residues. V lost 4 bases and J lost 4; bases outside the gene matches: 7. Germline CDR1 is MNHEY and CDR2 is SMNVEV (reference sequence). The CDR3 DNA reads TGTGCCAGCAGTTCCCCTAGCGGGAGTGCTTACGAGCAGTACTTC. Translating gives CASSSPSGSAYEQYF.

The chain combines TRBV7-8 with TRBJ2-5; 7 bases map to TRBD2. This CDR3 region has 16 residues. V lost 5 bases to trimming and J lost 5 bases; unmatched junction nucleotides: 14. Germline V gives CDR1 SGHVS, CDR2 FQNEAQ. In nucleotides, the CDR3 is TGTGCCAGCAGCCCATCCGGGGGGACCTGGGGGGAGACCCAGTACTTC. Its translation: CASSPSGGTWGETQYF.